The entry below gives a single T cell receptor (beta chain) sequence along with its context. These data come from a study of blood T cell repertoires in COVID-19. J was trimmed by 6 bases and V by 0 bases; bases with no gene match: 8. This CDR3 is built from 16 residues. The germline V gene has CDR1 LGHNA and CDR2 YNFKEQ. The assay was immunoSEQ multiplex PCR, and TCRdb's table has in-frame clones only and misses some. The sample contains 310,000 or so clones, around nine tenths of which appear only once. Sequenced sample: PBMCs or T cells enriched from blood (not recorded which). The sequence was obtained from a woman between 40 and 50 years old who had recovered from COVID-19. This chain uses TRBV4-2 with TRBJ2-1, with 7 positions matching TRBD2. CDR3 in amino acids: CASSQDGGGFGNEQFF. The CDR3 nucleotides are TGTGCCAGCAGCCAAGATGGGGGGGGATTCGGCAATGAGCAGTTCTTC.